A selection of T cell receptor beta chains follows, all from one sample in a study of blood T cell repertoires in COVID-19. Libraries were prepared by immunoSEQ multiplex PCR; TCRdb keeps only in-frame clonotypes and omits some of them. The sample contains 300,000 to 450,000 clones, 85% of which appear only once. The source material was peripheral blood. All receptors derive from a woman under 30 with acute or convalescent COVID-19. Each CDR3 is given with its conserved first and last residue. A D gene is named only where the DNA matches it firmly. Rows may omit the clone size; those that give it use once, few, many or a size class.

V gene,D gene,clone size,J gene,CDR3 DNA,CDR3 protein
TRBV28,-,few,TRBJ1-4,TGTGCCAGCAGTTTAACGGGGACACTTAATGAAAAACTGTTTTTT,CASSLTGTLNEKLFF
TRBV18,-,-,TRBJ1-5,TGTGCCAGCTCACCCACGGCTGCAGGCGATCAGCCCCAGCATTTT,CASSPTAAGDQPQHF
TRBV2,TRBD1,-,TRBJ2-7,TGTGCCAGCAGTGGGGGGACAGGGAACGAGCAGTACTTC,CASSGGTGNEQYF
TRBV28,TRBD1,few,TRBJ1-4,TGTGCCAGCAGCCGGACAGGGTTTGAAAAACTGTTTTTT,CASSRTGFEKLFF
TRBV4-1,-,once,TRBJ2-7,TGCGCCAGCAGCCAAGCAGGAGGGGACGGCGAGCAGTACTTC,CASSQAGGDGEQYF
TRBV10-2,TRBD2,few,TRBJ2-1,TGCGCCAGCAATCACCGACTAGCGGAAGGGAGTGAGCAGTTCTTC,CASNHRLAEGSEQFF
TRBV27,TRBD1,-,TRBJ1-5,TGTGCCAGCAGGACAGGGAACCAGCCCCAGCATTTT,CASRTGNQPQHF
TRBV10-3,TRBD2,-,TRBJ2-7,TGTGCCATCAGTGAGGGACTAGCGAGGGGCTCCTACGAGCAGTACTTC,CAISEGLARGSYEQYF
TRBV18,TRBD1,-,TRBJ1-2,TGTGCCAGCTCACACCGGACAGGGGTCGGCTATGGCTACACCTTC,CASSHRTGVGYGYTF
TRBV7-3,-,few,TRBJ1-5,TGTGCCAGCAGCACCCGAATGCGCCCCAGCAATCAGCCCCAGCATTTT,CASSTRMRPSNQPQHF
TRBV6-5,-,-,TRBJ1-1,TGTGCCAGCAGTCGGACATTTAACACTGAAGCTTTCTTT,CASSRTFNTEAFF
TRBV24-1,-,-,TRBJ2-1,TGTGCCACGGGGACTTCCTACAATGAGCAGTTCTTC,CATGTSYNEQFF
TRBV10-1,TRBD1,few,TRBJ2-7,TGCGCCAGCAGTGAGGGAACAGGGGCCTACGAGCAGTACTTC,CASSEGTGAYEQYF